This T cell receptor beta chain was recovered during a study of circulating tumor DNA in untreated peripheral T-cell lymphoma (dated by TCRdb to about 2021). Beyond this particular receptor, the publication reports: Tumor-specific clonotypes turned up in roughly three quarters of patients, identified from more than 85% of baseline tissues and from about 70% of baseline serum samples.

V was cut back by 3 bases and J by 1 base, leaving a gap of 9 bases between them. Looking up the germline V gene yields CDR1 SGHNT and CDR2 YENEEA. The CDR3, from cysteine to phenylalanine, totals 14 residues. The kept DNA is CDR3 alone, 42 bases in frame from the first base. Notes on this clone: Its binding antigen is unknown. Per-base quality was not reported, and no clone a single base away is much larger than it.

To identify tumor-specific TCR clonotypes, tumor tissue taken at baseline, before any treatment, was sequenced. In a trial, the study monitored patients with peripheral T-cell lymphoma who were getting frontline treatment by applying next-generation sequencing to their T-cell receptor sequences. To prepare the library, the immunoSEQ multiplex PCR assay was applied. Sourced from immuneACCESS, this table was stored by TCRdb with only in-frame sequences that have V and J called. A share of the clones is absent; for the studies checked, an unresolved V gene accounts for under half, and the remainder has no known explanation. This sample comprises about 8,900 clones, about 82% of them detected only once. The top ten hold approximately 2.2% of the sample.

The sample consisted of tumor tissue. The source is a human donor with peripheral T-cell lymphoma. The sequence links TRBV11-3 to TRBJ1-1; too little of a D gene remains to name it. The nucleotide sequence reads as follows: TGTGCCAGCAGCTTCGGCGGACCGAACACTGAAGCTTTCTTT. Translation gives CASSFGGPNTEAFF. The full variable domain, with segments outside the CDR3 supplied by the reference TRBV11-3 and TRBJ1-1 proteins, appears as EAGVVQSPRYKIIEKKQPVAFWCNPISGHNTLYWYLQNLGQGPELLIRYENEEAVDDSQLPKDRFSAERLKGVDSTLKIQPAELGDSAVYLCASSFGGPNTEAFFGQGTRLTVV.